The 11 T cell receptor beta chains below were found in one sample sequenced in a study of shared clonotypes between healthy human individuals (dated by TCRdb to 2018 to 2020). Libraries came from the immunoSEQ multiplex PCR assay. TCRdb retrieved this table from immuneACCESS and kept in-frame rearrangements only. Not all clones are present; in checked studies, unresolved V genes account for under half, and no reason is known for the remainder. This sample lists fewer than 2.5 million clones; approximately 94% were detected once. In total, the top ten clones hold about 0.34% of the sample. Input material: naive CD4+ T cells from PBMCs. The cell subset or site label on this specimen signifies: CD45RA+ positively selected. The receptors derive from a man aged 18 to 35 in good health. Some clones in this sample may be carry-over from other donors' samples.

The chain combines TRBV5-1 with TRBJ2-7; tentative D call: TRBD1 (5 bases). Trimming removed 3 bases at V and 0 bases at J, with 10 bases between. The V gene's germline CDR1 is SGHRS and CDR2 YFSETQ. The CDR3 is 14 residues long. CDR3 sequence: CASSSRQSSYEQYF. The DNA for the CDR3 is TGCGCCAGCAGCTCTCGACAGAGCTCCTACGAGCAGTACTTC.

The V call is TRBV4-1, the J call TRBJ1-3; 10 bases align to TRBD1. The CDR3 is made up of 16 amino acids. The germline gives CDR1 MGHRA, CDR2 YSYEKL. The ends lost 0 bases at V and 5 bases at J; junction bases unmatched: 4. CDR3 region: CASSQDPGQGRNTIYF. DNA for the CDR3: TGCGCCAGCAGCCAAGATCCGGGACAGGGGAGAAACACCATATATTTT.

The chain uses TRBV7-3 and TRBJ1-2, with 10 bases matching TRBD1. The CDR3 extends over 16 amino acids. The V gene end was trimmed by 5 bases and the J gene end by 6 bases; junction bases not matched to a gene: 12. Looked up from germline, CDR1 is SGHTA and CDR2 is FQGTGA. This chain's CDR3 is CASSPFGDRGSHGYTF. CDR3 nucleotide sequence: TGTGCCAGCAGCCCCTTTGGGGACAGGGGATCCCATGGCTACACCTTC.

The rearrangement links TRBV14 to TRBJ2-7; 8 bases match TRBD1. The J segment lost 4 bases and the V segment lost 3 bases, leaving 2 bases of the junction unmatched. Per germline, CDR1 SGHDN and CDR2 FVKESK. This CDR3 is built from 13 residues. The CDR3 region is CASSHRQGYEQYF. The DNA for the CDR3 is TGTGCCAGCAGCCACAGACAGGGGTACGAGCAGTACTTC.

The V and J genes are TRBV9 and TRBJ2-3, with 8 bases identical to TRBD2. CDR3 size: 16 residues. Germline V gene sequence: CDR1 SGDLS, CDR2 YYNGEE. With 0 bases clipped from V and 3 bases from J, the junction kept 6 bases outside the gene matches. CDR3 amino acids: CASSVAAGRATDTQYF. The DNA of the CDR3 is TGTGCCAGCAGCGTAGCGGCCGGGAGGGCGACAGATACGCAGTATTTT. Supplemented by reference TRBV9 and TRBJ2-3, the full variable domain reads DSGVTQTPKHLITATGQRVTLRCSPRSGDLSVYWYQQSLDQGLQFLIQYYNGEERAKGNILERFSAQQFPDLHSELNLSSLELGDSALYFCASSVAAGRATDTQYFGPGTRLTVL.

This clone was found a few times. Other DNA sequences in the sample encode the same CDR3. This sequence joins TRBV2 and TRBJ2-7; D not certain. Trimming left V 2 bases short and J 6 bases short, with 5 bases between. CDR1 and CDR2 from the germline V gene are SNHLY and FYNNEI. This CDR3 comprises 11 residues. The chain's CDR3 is CASSETGEQYF. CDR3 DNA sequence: TGTGCCAGCAGTGAAACGGGCGAGCAGTACTTC.

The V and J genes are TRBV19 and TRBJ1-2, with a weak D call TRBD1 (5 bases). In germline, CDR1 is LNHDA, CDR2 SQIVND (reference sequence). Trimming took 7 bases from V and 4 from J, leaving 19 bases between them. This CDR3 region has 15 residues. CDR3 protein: CASTRQPTSSYGYTF. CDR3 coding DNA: TGTGCCAGTACAAGACAGCCGACTTCTTCCTATGGCTACACCTTC.

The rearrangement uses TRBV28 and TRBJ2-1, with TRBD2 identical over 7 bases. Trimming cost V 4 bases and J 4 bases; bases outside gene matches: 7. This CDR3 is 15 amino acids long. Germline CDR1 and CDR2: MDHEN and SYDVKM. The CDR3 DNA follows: TGTGCCAGCAGTTCAGCGGGATGGGGGTACAATGAGCAGTTCTTC. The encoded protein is CASSSAGWGYNEQFF.

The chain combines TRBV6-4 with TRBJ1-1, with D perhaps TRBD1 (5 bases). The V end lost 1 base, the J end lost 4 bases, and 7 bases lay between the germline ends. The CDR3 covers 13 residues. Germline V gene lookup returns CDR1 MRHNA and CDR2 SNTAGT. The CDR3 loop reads CASSDWRGTEAFF. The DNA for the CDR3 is TGTGCCAGCAGTGACTGGAGGGGCACTGAAGCTTTCTTT.

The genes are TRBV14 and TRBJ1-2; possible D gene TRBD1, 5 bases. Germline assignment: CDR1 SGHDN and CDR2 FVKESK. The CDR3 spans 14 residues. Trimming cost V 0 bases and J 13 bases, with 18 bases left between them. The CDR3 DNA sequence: TGTGCCAGCAGCCAAGAACAATTGGGGACCCGCCCCACCTTC. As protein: CASSQEQLGTRPTF.

The CDR3 DNA reads TGTGCCAGCAGCTTAGTGGGCAGCTCCTACGAGCAGTACTTC. Its translation is CASSLVGSSYEQYF. The rearrangement links TRBV7-3 to TRBJ2-7; no firm D call. The V end was cut by 2 bases, the J end by 0 bases, with 8 bases between. Germline CDR1 and CDR2: SGHTA and FQGTGA. The CDR3 runs to 14 residues. Looking up the rest from reference TRBV7-3 and TRBJ2-7 gives the full variable domain: GAGVSQTPSNKVTEKGKYVELRCDPISGHTALYWYRQSLGQGPEFLIYFQGTGAADDSGLPNDRFFAVRPEGSVSTLKIQRTERGDSAVYLCASSLVGSSYEQYFGPGTRLTVT.